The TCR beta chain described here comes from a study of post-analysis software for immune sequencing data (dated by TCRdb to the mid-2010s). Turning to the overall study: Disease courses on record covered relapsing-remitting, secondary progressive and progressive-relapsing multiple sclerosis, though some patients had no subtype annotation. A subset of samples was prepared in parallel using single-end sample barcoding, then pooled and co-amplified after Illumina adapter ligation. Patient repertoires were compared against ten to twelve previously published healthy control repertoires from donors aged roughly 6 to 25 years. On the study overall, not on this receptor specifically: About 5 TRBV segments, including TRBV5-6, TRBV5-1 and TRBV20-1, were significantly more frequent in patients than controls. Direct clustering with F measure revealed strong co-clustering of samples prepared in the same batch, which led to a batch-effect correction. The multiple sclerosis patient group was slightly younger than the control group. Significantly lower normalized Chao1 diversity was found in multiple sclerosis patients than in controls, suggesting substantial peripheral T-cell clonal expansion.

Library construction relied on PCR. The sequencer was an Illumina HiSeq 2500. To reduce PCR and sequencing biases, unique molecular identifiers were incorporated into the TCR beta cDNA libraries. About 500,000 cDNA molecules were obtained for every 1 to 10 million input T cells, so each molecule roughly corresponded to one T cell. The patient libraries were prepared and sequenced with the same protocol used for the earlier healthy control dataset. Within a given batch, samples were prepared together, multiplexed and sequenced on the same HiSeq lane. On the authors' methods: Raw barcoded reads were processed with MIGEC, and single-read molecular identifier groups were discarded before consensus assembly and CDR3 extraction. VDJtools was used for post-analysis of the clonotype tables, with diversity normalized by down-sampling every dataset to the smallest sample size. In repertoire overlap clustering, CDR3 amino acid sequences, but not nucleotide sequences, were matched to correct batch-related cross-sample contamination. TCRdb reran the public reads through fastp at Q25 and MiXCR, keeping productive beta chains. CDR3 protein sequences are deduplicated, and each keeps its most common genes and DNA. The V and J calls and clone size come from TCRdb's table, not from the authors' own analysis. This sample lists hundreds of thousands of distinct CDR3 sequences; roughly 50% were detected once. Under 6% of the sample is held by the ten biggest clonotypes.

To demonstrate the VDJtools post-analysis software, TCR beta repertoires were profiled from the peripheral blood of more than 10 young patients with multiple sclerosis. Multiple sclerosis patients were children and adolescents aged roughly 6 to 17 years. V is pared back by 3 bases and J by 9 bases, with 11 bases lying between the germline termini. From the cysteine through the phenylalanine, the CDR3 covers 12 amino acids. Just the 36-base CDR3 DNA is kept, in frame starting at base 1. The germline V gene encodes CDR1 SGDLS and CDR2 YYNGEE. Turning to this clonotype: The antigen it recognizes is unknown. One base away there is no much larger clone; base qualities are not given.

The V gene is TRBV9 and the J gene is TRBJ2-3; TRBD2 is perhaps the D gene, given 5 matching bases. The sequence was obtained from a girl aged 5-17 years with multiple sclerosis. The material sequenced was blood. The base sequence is TGTGCCAGCAGCGCACTAGAGAACACGCAGTATTTT. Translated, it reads CASSALENTQYF.